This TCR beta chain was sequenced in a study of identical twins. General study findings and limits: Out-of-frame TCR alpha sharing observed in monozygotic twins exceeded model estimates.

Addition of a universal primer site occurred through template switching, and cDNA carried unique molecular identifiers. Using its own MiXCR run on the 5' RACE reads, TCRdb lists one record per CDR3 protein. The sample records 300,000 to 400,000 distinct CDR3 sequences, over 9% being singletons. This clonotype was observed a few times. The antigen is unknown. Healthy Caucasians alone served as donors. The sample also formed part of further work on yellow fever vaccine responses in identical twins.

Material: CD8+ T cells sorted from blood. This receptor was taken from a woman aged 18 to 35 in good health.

This CDR3 reads CASSDSGTTGELFF. CDR3 coding DNA: TGTGCCAGCAGTGACTCGGGGACCACCGGGGAGCTGTTTTTT. V gene TRBV6-4 combines with J gene TRBJ2-2; TRBD1 or TRBD2 may be the D gene (5 bases each). Trimming left V 0 bases short and J 4 bases short, with 6 bases between. Germline-derived CDR1 and CDR2 are MRHNA and SNTAGT. CDR3 length: 14 amino acids.